Each of the 2 T cell receptor beta chains below was sequenced from the same sample in a study of regulatory T cells in long-lasting Graves disease. Time point: persistent/refractory GD, antithyroid drugs over 5 years with positive TRAb. Scientists built the TCR library using RNA that was extracted from PBMCs. Arm-PCR of CDR3 regions with iRepertoire HTBI primers generated TCR beta libraries. TCRdb reprocessed the multiplex PCR reads via MiXCR and lists one record per CDR3 protein. The sample consists of about 470,000 distinct CDR3 sequences, around a fifth of them appearing once. The material sequenced was peripheral blood mononuclear cells (PBMCs), taken when the disease was refractory, from a patient treated with antithyroid drugs. These receptors all stem from a female donor with Graves disease.

This clonotype came up many times. The chain links TRBV7-2 to TRBJ2-7; D may be TRBD2 (6 bases). V lost 0 bases to trimming and J lost 4 bases, with 13 bases between them. The CDR3 is 15 residues long. Germline CDR1 reads SGHTA; CDR2 reads FQGNSA. The CDR3 loop reads CASSLAPAGPYEQYF. The CDR3 region has the DNA TGTGCCAGCAGCTTAGCTCCAGCGGGCCCGTACGAGCAGTACTTC.

The rearrangement uses TRBV25-1 and TRBJ1-4, with D unclear. The germline gives CDR1 MGHDK, CDR2 SYGVNS. This CDR3 has 14 amino acids. V lost 2 bases to trimming and J lost 5 bases, with 9 bases between them. CDR3: CASSEPGPNEKLFF. The DNA of the CDR3 is TGTGCCAGCAGTGAACCCGGTCCGAATGAAAAACTGTTTTTT.